The 27 T cell receptor beta chains below come from one sample, sequenced in a study of blood T cell repertoires in COVID-19. Method: immunoSEQ multiplex PCR; TCRdb's copy keeps in-frame clones and lacks some. The sample yields about 100,000 clones, approximately 91% seen once. Sequenced sample: peripheral blood. The receptor source for this set is a man aged 45-65 years with active COVID-19.

J is TRBJ2-7 and V is TRBV11-2; 7 bases align to TRBD1. Per the germline V gene, CDR1 is SGHAT and CDR2 is FQNNGV. Trimming took 1 base from V and 3 from J; bases not matched to a gene: 3. The CDR3 runs to 14 residues. The CDR3 loop reads CASSLGTGYYEQYF. The DNA for the CDR3 is TGTGCCAGCAGCTTAGGGACAGGCTACTACGAGCAGTACTTC.

This rearrangement joins TRBV7-8 to TRBJ2-3; maybe TRBD2 (6 bases). The germline V and J ends were trimmed by 4 bases and 0 bases, with 11 bases remaining between them. This CDR3 has 15 residues. Germline CDR1 SGHVS, CDR2 FQNEAQ. This CDR3 is CASSSSATSTDTQYF. The CDR3 coding sequence is TGTGCCAGCAGCTCTAGCGCGACTAGCACAGATACGCAGTATTTT. Using reference TRBV7-8 and TRBJ2-3 for the parts outside the CDR3, the full variable domain is GAGVSQSPRYKVAKRGQDVALRCDPISGHVSLFWYQQALGQGPEFLTYFQNEAQLDKSGLPSDRFFAERPEGSVSTLKIQRTQQEDSAVYLCASSSSATSTDTQYFGPGTRLTVL.

The gene calls are TRBV4-2 and TRBJ2-2; 7 bases are shared with TRBD2. The trim removed 0 bases at V and 4 bases at J, leaving 14 bases unmatched. The CDR3 loop spans 19 amino acids. Per the germline V gene, CDR1 is LGHNA and CDR2 is YNFKEQ. The CDR3 sequence is CASSQDQGRWEGFTGELFF. The DNA of the CDR3 is TGTGCCAGCAGCCAAGATCAGGGTCGGTGGGAGGGATTCACCGGGGAGCTGTTTTTT.

This clone was seen once. The V call is TRBV5-5, the J call TRBJ1-1; 7 positions match TRBD1. Germline V gives CDR1 SGHKS, CDR2 YYEKEE (reference sequence). There are 15 residues in the CDR3. V was clipped by 5 bases and J by 1 base; unmatched bases: 8. CDR3 sequence: CASSRPGTANTEAFF. CDR3 nucleotide sequence: TGTGCCAGCAGTCGACCCGGGACAGCGAACACTGAAGCTTTCTTT.

The J gene is TRBJ2-5, the V gene TRBV2; no firm D call. Per the germline V gene, CDR1 is SNHLY and CDR2 is FYNNEI. The CDR3 runs 13 residues. V lost 8 bases, J lost 0 bases, and 10 bases lay in between. The CDR3 region is CASLQNYQETQYF. CDR3 nucleotides: TGTGCCAGCTTACAGAATTACCAAGAGACCCAGTACTTC.

The V gene is TRBV5-1, the J gene TRBJ2-3; 12 bases fit TRBD2. The CDR3 sequence is 16 residues long. Germline values: CDR1 SGHRS, CDR2 YFSETQ. Losses at the gene ends were 3 bases for V and 5 bases for J; bases not matched to a gene: 7. In DNA, the CDR3 is TGCGCCAGCAGCTCTCGACTAGCGGGGGTTGGAGATACGCAGTATTTT. Protein product: CASSSRLAGVGDTQYF.

CDR3 protein: CASSPGTSGRVRETQYF. Written as DNA, the CDR3 is TGTGCCAGCAGCCCGGGGACTAGCGGGAGGGTGAGGGAGACCCAGTACTTC. The V call is TRBV3-1 (or the pseudogene TRBV3-2), the J call TRBJ2-5, with 16 nucleotides matching TRBD2. Per the germline V gene, CDR1 is LGHDT and CDR2 is YNNKEL (reference sequence). The V gene end was trimmed by 4 bases and the J gene end by 5 bases; junction bases not matched to a gene: 7. The CDR3 is 17 amino acids.

This clone was recorded only once. The chain couples TRBV11-2 to TRBJ2-7, with D unclear. CDR3 length equals 13 residues. Germline loops: CDR1 SGHAT, CDR2 FQNNGV. Trimming removed 0 bases from V and 6 bases from J, with 9 bases in between. CDR3 sequence (DNA): TGTGCCAGCAGCTTAGATTGGGTAGCCGAGCAGTACTTC. Residues: CASSLDWVAEQYF.

This clone was picked up one time. The CDR3 region has the DNA TGTGCCACCAGTGATTTTCTGGATACGCAGTATTTT. Amino acid sequence: CATSDFLDTQYF. The chain carries TRBV24-1 and TRBJ2-3; D not certain. CDR1 is KGHDR, CDR2 SFDVKD, per germline. The CDR3 runs to 12 residues. The ends were cut back, 1 base at V and 6 bases at J, with 4 bases in the middle.

J is TRBJ1-5 and V is TRBV28, with D tentatively TRBD1 (6 bases). The CDR3 is 16 residues long. Germline V gene sequence: CDR1 MDHEN, CDR2 SYDVKM. Trimming took 7 bases from V and 3 from J, leaving 19 bases between them. Written as DNA, the CDR3 is TGTGCCAGCAAATCGGGGCAGGGGTTGCCCAATCAGCCCCAGCATTTT. This codes for CASKSGQGLPNQPQHF.

This clone showed up just once. The CDR3 protein is CASSQGTSGSDTQYF. Here the CDR3 DNA reads TGTGCCAGCAGCCAAGGGACTAGCGGTTCAGATACGCAGTATTTT. This sequence joins TRBV3-1 (or the pseudogene TRBV3-2) and TRBJ2-3; TRBD2 aligns across 10 bases. Germline CDR1 is LGHDT and CDR2 is YNNKEL (reference sequence). CDR3 length: 15 residues. Trimming at V came to 1 base and at J to 4 bases, leaving 2 bases not matched to a gene.

The chain links TRBV6-5 to TRBJ1-2, with D maybe TRBD1 (5 bases). Germline V gene lookup returns CDR1 MNHEY and CDR2 SVGAGI. Trimming removed 4 bases at V and 6 bases at J, with 18 bases between. The CDR3 runs to 15 residues. The CDR3 DNA is TGTGCCAGCAGTTTACGACGCACCGGGGGGAATGGCTACACCTTC. This translates into CASSLRRTGGNGYTF.

This clone has ten or more counts. The genes are TRBV12-3 or TRBV12-4 and TRBJ1-1; a possible D gene is TRBD1 (5 bases). Trimming stripped 5 bases from V and 1 base from J, with 8 bases between. The CDR3 sequence is 13 residues long. The CDR3 nucleotides are TGTGCCAGCAGTCCCACAGGGAACACTGAAGCTTTCTTT. Encoded protein: CASSPTGNTEAFF.

This CDR3 is CASRRTGPYEQYV. CDR3 DNA sequence: TGTGCCAGCAGAAGGACAGGGCCCTACGAGCAGTACGTC. V and J are TRBV6-5 and TRBJ2-7; TRBD1 matches 8 bases. The junction had 3 bases not matched to a gene; V was cut back by 6 bases and J by 2 bases. The germline V gene encodes CDR1 MNHEY and CDR2 SVGAGI. The CDR3 consists of 13 residues.

The rearrangement joins TRBV9 to TRBJ2-7, with TRBD1 identical over 9 bases. Germline CDR1 is SGDLS and CDR2 is YYNGEE. The CDR3 length is 16 residues. Trimming took 4 bases from V and 0 from J; bases not matched to a gene: 8. CDR3 nucleotide sequence: TGTGCCAGCAGCTCCCGGGACAGGGTTACCTCCTACGAGCAGTACTTC. Its translation is CASSSRDRVTSYEQYF.

This chain connects TRBV19 to TRBJ1-3; D ambiguous. CDR3 length: 16 residues. Deletions cut 7 bases from V and 0 bases from J, with 16 bases between. Germline V gives CDR1 LNHDA, CDR2 SQIVND (reference sequence). The CDR3 DNA follows: TGTGCCAGTACGACTTCAGTTCTTCTCTCTGGAAACACCATATATTTT. Encoded protein: CASTTSVLLSGNTIYF. Together with reference TRBV19 and TRBJ1-3, the CDR3 gives the full variable domain: DGGITQSPKYLFRKEGQNVTLSCEQNLNHDAMYWYRQDPGQGLRLIYYSQIVNDFQKGDIAEGYSVSREKKESFPLTVTSAQKNPTAFYLCASTTSVLLSGNTIYFGEGSWLTVV.

The rearrangement uses TRBV5-4 and TRBJ2-2; TRBD1 matches at 9 bases. Germline lookup yields CDR1 SGHNT and CDR2 YYREEE (reference sequence). This CDR3 spans 16 amino acids. V lost 4 bases and J lost 4; bases outside the gene matches: 8. CDR3 residues: CASSPYRGPGTGELFF. CDR3 bases: TGTGCCAGCAGCCCGTACAGGGGGCCGGGCACCGGGGAGCTGTTTTTT.

The chain uses TRBV6-6 and TRBJ2-6; no reliable D call. Germline V gives CDR1 MNHNY, CDR2 SVGAGI (reference sequence). The CDR3 length is 14 residues. Trimming removed 7 bases from V and 0 bases from J, with 7 bases in between. CDR3 protein: CASNLYSGANVLTF. In nucleotides, the CDR3 is TGTGCCAGCAATCTTTACTCTGGGGCCAACGTCCTGACTTTC.

This chain connects TRBV9 to TRBJ2-1; a weak D match, TRBD1 (5 bases). The CDR3 is made up of 15 amino acids. Trimming cost V 0 bases and J 7 bases, with 14 bases left between them. Germline V lookup: CDR1 SGDLS, CDR2 YYNGEE. The CDR3 spells CASSVEGIDVNEQFF. The CDR3 DNA reads as TGTGCCAGCAGCGTAGAGGGGATCGATGTAAATGAGCAGTTCTTC.

This clone was seen once. The CDR3 sequence is CASSYNGGDVEQFF. The CDR3 coding sequence is TGTGCCAGCAGCTATAACGGGGGGGACGTTGAGCAGTTCTTC. The chain uses TRBV7-3 and TRBJ2-1; TRBD2 matches at 8 bases. From germline, CDR1 is SGHTA and CDR2 FQGTGA. J was trimmed by 9 bases and V by 4 bases; bases with no gene match: 8. This CDR3 region has 14 residues.

This clone has a handful of counts. This chain uses TRBV5-1 with TRBJ1-6; the match to TRBD1 covers 7 bases. Per the germline V gene, CDR1 is SGHRS and CDR2 is YFSETQ. This CDR3 region has 14 residues. The V gene end was trimmed by 3 bases and the J gene end by 5 bases; junction bases not matched to a gene: 2. The chain's CDR3 is CASSSGTDNSPLHF. CDR3 coding DNA: TGCGCCAGCAGCTCCGGGACAGATAATTCACCCCTCCACTTT. The full variable domain, its missing parts supplied by reference TRBV5-1 and TRBJ1-6, is KAGVTQTPRYLIKTRGQQVTLSCSPISGHRSVSWYQQTPGQGLQFLFEYFSETQRNKGNFPGRFSGRQFSNSRSEMNVSTLELGDSALYLCASSSGTDNSPLHFGNGTRLTVT.

The chain links TRBV6-5 to TRBJ1-1, with 9 bases that match TRBD1. V dropped 7 bases and J dropped 2; count of bases not matched to a gene: 5. The CDR3 has 14 amino acids. From germline, CDR1 is MNHEY and CDR2 SVGAGI. The chain's CDR3 is CASKNRGPNTEAFF. Written as DNA, the CDR3 is TGTGCCAGCAAGAACAGGGGGCCAAACACTGAAGCTTTCTTT.

J is TRBJ2-1 and V is TRBV7-2; the match to TRBD2 covers 7 bases. The germline V gene has CDR1 SGHTA and CDR2 FQGNSA. Trimming at V came to 6 bases and at J to 0 bases, leaving 5 bases not matched to a gene. The CDR3 length is 15 residues. The CDR3 here is CASRWEGSSYNEQFF. Here the CDR3 DNA reads TGTGCCAGCAGGTGGGAGGGAAGCTCCTACAATGAGCAGTTCTTC.

This chain links TRBV18 with TRBJ2-6; D unclear. In germline, CDR1 is KGHSH, CDR2 LQKENI. Trimming left V 2 bases short and J 0 bases short, with 8 bases between. This CDR3 has 16 residues. The CDR3 protein is CASSPGHSSGANVLTF. For the CDR3, the DNA is TGTGCCAGCTCACCAGGGCACAGCTCTGGGGCCAACGTCCTGACTTTC.

This chain connects TRBV11-2 to TRBJ2-3; D gene ambiguous. The length of the CDR3 is 13 residues. Trimming removed 1 base from V and 4 bases from J, with 6 bases in between. Germline V CDR1 and CDR2: SGHAT, FQNNGV. The CDR3 sequence: CASSLGEADTQYF. The CDR3 DNA sequence: TGTGCCAGCAGCTTAGGTGAGGCAGATACGCAGTATTTT.

The chain is built from TRBV29-1 and TRBJ1-4; weak D call: TRBD1 (5 bases). Trimming removed 7 bases at V and 2 bases at J, with 11 bases between. CDR3 length: 13 residues. Germline CDR1 SQVTM, CDR2 ANQGSEA. For the CDR3, the DNA is TGCAGCGCCAGGGTTATGACTAATGAAAAACTGTTTTTT. Translated, it gives CSARVMTNEKLFF.

The rearrangement uses TRBV7-6 and TRBJ1-3; 7 bases match TRBD1. Per germline, CDR1 SGHVS and CDR2 FNYEAQ. The V segment lost 3 bases and the J segment 4 bases; nucleotides outside the gene matches: 6. CDR3 length: 15 residues. CDR3 sequence: CASSLGQTEGNTIYF. DNA for the CDR3: TGTGCCAGCAGCTTGGGACAGACGGAAGGAAACACCATATATTTT.